The entry that follows covers one TCR beta chain sequence. Per the germline V gene, CDR1 is SNHLY and CDR2 is FYNNEI. The V gene end was trimmed by 6 bases and the J gene end by 4 bases; junction bases not matched to a gene: 10. The CDR3 runs to 16 residues. In the original processing: Amplification with reference gene primers provided the estimates of nucleated cell counts. Produced via immunoSEQ multiplex PCR; TCRdb's table is partial and in-frame only. That table furnishes V, J and clone size, whereas the DNA furnished D and trimming. The repertoire holds more than 200,000 clones, with about four fifths as singletons. This specimen belongs to a study of blood T cell repertoires in COVID-19. Overall study context: The United States, Italy and Spain provided the acute and convalescent COVID-19 samples. T cells, B-cell-depleted T cells, or PBMCs provided the cDNA or gDNA that served as material.

This TCR derives from an elderly woman with acute or convalescent COVID-19. V usage is TRBV2 and J usage is TRBJ2-1, with 9 bases identical to TRBD1. The material sequenced was peripheral blood. The CDR3 DNA is TGTGCCAGCAGGGGGGGTACAGGGGGCCTATACAATGAGCAGTTCTTC. It translates to CASRGGTGGLYNEQFF.